These T cell receptor beta chains were read from a single sample in a study of cytomegalovirus exposure and HLA in healthy donors. Assay used: immunoSEQ multiplex PCR; TCRdb lists only in-frame clones, some missing. The table lists under 95,000 clones, 94% of them singletons, with about 2.1% in the top ten. The source material was PBMCs. Source of these receptors: a woman aged 18-29 years in good health and CMV-seronegative. The CDR3 runs from the conserved cysteine through the conserved F or W. Each record gives: clone size, J gene, V gene, D gene, CDR3 protein, CDR3 DNA. The D gene is left open where the match is weak. A row's size may be missing; if present it is once, few, many or a size class.

NA	TRBJ1-4	TRBV19	NA	CASSNPYSGVSNEKLFF	TGTGCCAGTAGTAACCCTTATTCAGGGGTGTCTAATGAAAAACTGTTTTTT
NA	TRBJ2-2	TRBV11-2	TRBD2	CASRPYWEGMNTGELFF	TGTGCCAGCCGACCGTACTGGGAGGGCATGAACACCGGGGAGCTGTTTTTT
NA	TRBJ2-3	TRBV9	TRBD2	CASSVAAGDTQYF	TGTGCCAGCAGCGTAGCAGCGGGGGATACGCAGTATTTT
NA	TRBJ2-7	TRBV5-1	TRBD2	CACRGGDYEQYF	TGCGCCTGCCGTGGGGGGGACTACGAGCAGTACTTC
NA	TRBJ2-2	TRBV19	NA	CASRRTQNTGELFF	TGTGCCAGTAGACGGACACAGAACACCGGGGAGCTGTTTTTT
NA	TRBJ1-2	TRBV6-5	TRBD1	CASSPDRGRDNGYTF	TGTGCCAGCAGCCCTGACAGGGGGCGAGATAATGGCTACACCTTC
NA	TRBJ2-5	TRBV6-1	TRBD2	CASSAGGLAVPSQETQYF	TGTGCCAGCAGTGCGGGGGGGCTAGCGGTACCATCACAAGAGACCCAGTACTTC
NA	TRBJ1-2	TRBV19	TRBD1	CASRGVGQTGKVYGYTF	TGTGCCAGTAGAGGGGTCGGGCAGACAGGGAAAGTCTATGGCTACACCTTC
NA	TRBJ2-6	TRBV14	NA	CASSQRRGAANVLTF	TGTGCCAGCAGCCAACGCAGGGGGGCGGCCAACGTCCTGACTTTC
NA	TRBJ2-3	TRBV27	TRBD2	CASSRDYRTDTQYF	TGTGCCAGCAGTAGGGACTACCGGACAGATACGCAGTATTTT
NA	TRBJ2-7	TRBV28	NA	CASSSRGQPYEQYF	TGTGCCAGCAGCTCGAGGGGACAACCCTACGAGCAGTACTTC
NA	TRBJ2-6	TRBV5-1	NA	CASSLVGVSGANVLTF	TGCGCCAGCAGCTTGGTCGGGGTCTCTGGGGCCAACGTCCTGACTTTC
once	TRBJ2-1	TRBV2	TRBD2	CASSDRKPTSGKRNEQFF	TGTGCCAGCAGTGACCGCAAACCTACTAGCGGGAAACGGAATGAGCAGTTCTTC
NA	TRBJ1-1	TRBV5-1	TRBD1	CASSLGQGEAFF	TGCGCCAGCAGCCTAGGACAGGGGGAAGCTTTCTTT
NA	TRBJ2-1	TRBV27	TRBD2	CASSFQVLAGSEQFF	TGTGCCAGCAGTTTCCAGGTACTAGCGGGATCTGAGCAGTTCTTC
NA	TRBJ1-5	TRBV19	TRBD1	CASTAPTGVMGNQPQHF	TGTGCCAGTACCGCCCCGACAGGGGTCATGGGCAATCAGCCCCAGCATTTT
NA	TRBJ1-1	TRBV9	TRBD1	CASSVVDRGFEAFF	TGTGCCAGCAGCGTAGTGGACAGGGGATTTGAAGCTTTCTTT
NA	TRBJ2-3	TRBV18	TRBD1	CASSSLDRVADTQYF	TGTGCCAGCTCATCCCTTGACAGGGTGGCAGATACGCAGTATTTT
NA	TRBJ2-2	TRBV4-1	TRBD2	CASSLGGLAGLNTGELFF	TGCGCCAGCAGCCTCGGGGGGCTAGCGGGCCTAAACACCGGGGAGCTGTTTTTT
NA	TRBJ1-1	TRBV27	TRBD1	CASSLGDRGDTEAFF	TGTGCCAGCAGTTTAGGGGACAGGGGGGACACTGAAGCTTTCTTT
NA	TRBJ2-5	TRBV2	NA	CASSDRETRVVGTQYF	TGTGCCAGCAGTGATCGGGAGACTAGGGTTGTGGGGACCCAGTACTTC
NA	TRBJ1-1	TRBV27	TRBD1	CASSSLTGGGLKAFF	TGTGCCAGCAGTTCCTTGACAGGGGGTGGGTTGAAAGCTTTCTTT
NA	TRBJ2-7	TRBV29-1	TRBD2	CSAPQGLAGRLGSYEQYF	TGCAGCGCACCCCAGGGACTAGCGGGAAGACTTGGGTCCTACGAGCAGTACTTC
NA	TRBJ1-4	TRBV4-3	NA	CASSQDYGLNEKLFF	TGCGCCAGCAGCCAAGATTATGGACTGAATGAAAAACTGTTTTTT